The 24 T cell receptor beta chains reported below all come from one sample, sequenced in a study of blood T cell repertoires in COVID-19. TCRdb keeps only in-frame clones here, not all; method: immunoSEQ multiplex PCR. The sample holds more than 95,000 clones, around 90% seen once. Sequencing input: peripheral blood. The receptors derive from a human donor in a cohort sampled during active COVID-19.

A remark on this clone: One junction end does not reproduce the germline sequence, and a read error may be involved. This chain joins TRBV11-3 and TRBJ2-3, with D perhaps TRBD2 (5 bases). Germline V gives CDR1 SGHNT, CDR2 YENEEA. This CDR3 has 12 amino acids. CDR3 residues: CASSSDSPGTTF. The CDR3 DNA reads as TGTGCCAGCAGCTCGGACTCGCCGGGAACGACTTTT. Full variable domain (missing parts from reference TRBV11-3 and TRBJ2-3): EAGVVQSPRYKIIEKKQPVAFWCNPISGHNTLYWYLQNLGQGPELLIRYENEEAVDDSQLPKDRFSAERLKGVDSTLKIQPAELGDSAVYLCASSSDSPGTTFGPGTRLTVL.

This clone was seen once. This rearrangement joins TRBV5-4 to TRBJ2-5; possible D gene TRBD1, 7 bases. Trimming removed 1 base at V and 1 base at J, with 17 bases between. Germline assignment: CDR1 SGHNT and CDR2 YYREEE (reference sequence). This CDR3 contains 17 residues. The CDR3 DNA is TGTGCCAGCAGCTTGTACAGGGGAGGCGATGTCCAAGAGACCCAGTACTTC. It specifies CASSLYRGGDVQETQYF.

V and J are TRBV7-2 and TRBJ1-6; a possible D gene is TRBD1 (6 bases). This CDR3 has 16 amino acids. CDR1 and CDR2 from the germline V gene are SGHTA and FQGNSA. Deletions cut 1 base from V and 0 bases from J, with 7 bases between. CDR3 DNA sequence: TGTGCCAGCAGCTTAGTGGGGGCCTCCTATAATTCACCCCTCCACTTT. It is translated as CASSLVGASYNSPLHF.

The genes are TRBV24-1 and TRBJ2-7, with D perhaps matching TRBD1 (6 bases). The ends were cut back, 4 bases at V and 9 bases at J, with 15 bases in the middle. The CDR3 is 13 residues long. The germline V gene encodes CDR1 KGHDR and CDR2 SFDVKD. The CDR3: CATSDPNRVGQYF. The CDR3 coding sequence is TGTGCCACCAGTGACCCCAACAGGGTTGGGCAGTACTTC.

This chain connects TRBV27 to TRBJ1-1; possible D gene TRBD1, 6 bases. CDR1 is MNHEY and CDR2 is SMNVEV in the germline V gene (reference sequence). V gave up 5 bases and J gave up 1 base, with 11 bases separating them. The CDR3 runs to 14 residues. CDR3 bases: TGTGCCAGCAGTAGGGGGGGGACGAACACTGAAGCTTTCTTT. It encodes CASSRGGTNTEAFF.

This clone came up once. The chain has TRBV13 and TRBJ1-2, with 8 bases matching TRBD1. After removal of 5 bases from V and 6 bases from J, the junction contained 5 bases not matched to a gene. CDR1 is PRHDT, CDR2 FYEKMQ, per germline (reference sequence). The CDR3 runs to 13 residues. The chain's CDR3 is CASSLDREDGYTF. CDR3 DNA: TGTGCCAGCAGCCTGGACAGGGAGGATGGCTACACCTTC.

The chain joins TRBV12-5 to TRBJ2-7; D remains ambiguous. The CDR3 is 16 residues long. With 0 bases removed from V and 5 bases from J, the gap between germline ends came to 17 bases. From germline, CDR1 is LGHNT and CDR2 FRNRAP. CDR3 coding DNA: TGTGCTAGTGGTTTGGTAGCGTTAGGATTGAAACACGAGCAGTACTTC. Encoded protein: CASGLVALGLKHEQYF.

With regard to this clone: Compared with germline, one end of the junction differs, possibly owing to a read error. The sample has other DNA sequences that encode this CDR3 too. CDR3 DNA sequence: TGTGCCAGCAGTGAAGGTTTCGGGACAGGGCGACCCCTTCACTTT. Residues: CASSEGFGTGRPLHF. J is TRBJ1-6 and V is TRBV25-1; 9 bases are a match to TRBD1. The CDR3 length is 15 residues. CDR1 MGHDK and CDR2 SYGVNS come from the germline V gene.

V gene TRBV24-1 combines with J gene TRBJ2-1, with D perhaps TRBD2 (5 bases). Germline CDR1 is KGHDR and CDR2 is SFDVKD. This CDR3 region has 17 residues. The ends were cut back, 0 bases at V and 0 bases at J, with 11 bases in the middle. In DNA, the CDR3 is TGTGCCACCAGTGATTTGTATCCGGGGAGCTCCTACAATGAGCAGTTCTTC. Translating gives CATSDLYPGSSYNEQFF.

The count of this clone is one. The DNA for the CDR3 is TGCGCCAGCAGCTTCCCCGGACTAGCTTCCGGGGAGCTGTTTTTT. Translated, it gives CASSFPGLASGELFF. The genes are TRBV5-1 and TRBJ2-2; TRBD2 matches at 8 bases. V shed 2 bases and J 6 bases; nucleotides not matched to a gene: 6. The CDR3 totals 15 residues. CDR1 is SGHRS and CDR2 is YFSETQ in the germline V gene. The full variable domain, its missing parts supplied by reference TRBV5-1 and TRBJ2-2, is KAGVTQTPRYLIKTRGQQVTLSCSPISGHRSVSWYQQTPGQGLQFLFEYFSETQRNKGNFPGRFSGRQFSNSRSEMNVSTLELGDSALYLCASSFPGLASGELFFGEGSRLTVL.

The chain employs TRBV3-1 (or the pseudogene TRBV3-2) and TRBJ1-6; 8 bases map to TRBD1. With 4 bases clipped from V and 0 bases from J, the junction kept 14 bases outside the gene matches. This CDR3 comprises 20 residues. Per the germline V gene, CDR1 is LGHDT and CDR2 is YNNKEL (reference sequence). CDR3 bases: TGTGCCAGCAGCCGAGTGACCAGGGGGCCCGACAGCTCCTATAATTCACCCCTCCACTTT. Translated: CASSRVTRGPDSSYNSPLHF.

As to this clone: Other DNA sequences in the sample encode the same CDR3. This chain joins TRBV2 and TRBJ2-3; 12 nucleotides align to TRBD2. Germline V gene lookup returns CDR1 SNHLY and CDR2 FYNNEI. V trimming: 4 bases; J trimming: 3 bases; junction bases outside the gene matches: 2. CDR3 length: 15 amino acids. CDR3 DNA sequence: TGTGCCAGCAGTGTCCTAGCGGGAGGGACAGATACGCAGTATTTT. It codes for CASSVLAGGTDTQYF.

V usage is TRBV24-1 and J usage is TRBJ2-1; 10 bases are a match to TRBD2. CDR3 length: 15 amino acids. The germline V gene encodes CDR1 KGHDR and CDR2 SFDVKD. The J segment lost 10 bases and the V segment lost 3 bases, leaving 8 bases of the junction unmatched. The CDR3 DNA follows: TGTGCCACCAGTGATACTAGCGGGACCCTGCGGGAGCAGTTCTTC. It translates to CATSDTSGTLREQFF.

The CDR3 spells CASSNSIDNEQFF. The CDR3 bases are TGCGCCAGCAGCAACAGTATAGACAATGAGCAGTTCTTC. The V call is TRBV5-1, the J call TRBJ2-1; D remains ambiguous. V lost 4 bases and J 5 bases, leaving 10 bases between the germline ends. The CDR3 runs to 13 residues. Germline V lookup: CDR1 SGHRS, CDR2 YFSETQ.

The V and J genes are TRBV29-1 and TRBJ2-5; tentative D call: TRBD2 (5 bases). This CDR3 has 12 residues. The V end lost 7 bases, the J end lost 5 bases, and 14 bases lay between the germline ends. CDR1 and CDR2 from the germline V gene are SQVTM and ANQGSEA. In DNA, the CDR3 is TGCAGCGCCCCGGACTTAGGGGAGACCCAGTACTTC. It specifies CSAPDLGETQYF.

The sample holds one count of this clone. This rearrangement joins TRBV18 to TRBJ2-2; no firm D call. V gave up 1 base and J gave up 7 bases, with 10 bases separating them. The CDR3 is made up of 14 amino acids. From germline, CDR1 is KGHSH and CDR2 LQKENI. The CDR3 is CASSPRANGGELFF. The CDR3 DNA sequence: TGTGCCAGCTCACCACGGGCTAACGGCGGGGAGCTGTTTTTT. The complete variable domain, with remaining parts taken from reference TRBV18 and TRBJ2-2, reads NAGVMQNPRHLVRRRGQEARLRCSPMKGHSHVYWYRQLPEEGLKFMVYLQKENIIDESGMPKERFSAEFPKEGPSILRIQQVVRGDSAAYFCASSPRANGGELFFGEGSRLTVL.

This clone was detected only once. The chain recombines TRBV5-1 with TRBJ2-1, with 10 bases that match TRBD2. Germline V gene lookup returns CDR1 SGHRS and CDR2 YFSETQ. J gave up 8 bases and V 0 bases, and 8 bases lay outside the gene matches. The CDR3 contains 16 residues. CDR3 loop: CASSLVFSGGLDEQFF. CDR3 DNA sequence: TGCGCCAGCAGCTTGGTTTTTAGCGGGGGGTTAGATGAGCAGTTCTTC.

This clone was picked up a small number of times. V and J are TRBV3-1 (or the pseudogene TRBV3-2) and TRBJ1-5; no firm D call. V dropped 0 bases and J dropped 6 bases, with 6 bases sitting between them. Germline values: CDR1 LGHDT, CDR2 YNNKEL (reference sequence). This CDR3 is 13 amino acids long. This CDR3 reads CASSQEVAQPQHF. The DNA for the CDR3 is TGTGCCAGCAGCCAAGAGGTAGCTCAGCCCCAGCATTTT.

The gene calls are TRBV5-6 and TRBJ1-2, with 9 bases lining up with TRBD1. CDR3 length: 13 residues. The germline V gene encodes CDR1 SGHDT and CDR2 YYEEEE. With V trimmed by 4 bases and J by 4 bases, 2 bases remained unmatched. CDR3 sequence: CASSQDRGYGYTF. The CDR3, as DNA: TGTGCCAGCAGCCAGGACAGGGGCTATGGCTACACCTTC.

The rearrangement joins TRBV4-2 to TRBJ2-1; tentative D call: TRBD2 (9 bases). Between the trimmed V and J ends, which lost 5 bases and 6 bases, there was a span of 26 bases. The CDR3 sequence is 18 residues long. CDR1 and CDR2 (germline): LGHNA, YNFKEQ. CDR3 region: CASSIGQGVAGAANEQFF. The CDR3 coding sequence is TGTGCCAGCAGCATTGGACAGGGTGTAGCGGGAGCCGCCAATGAGCAGTTCTTC.

This chain connects TRBV19 to TRBJ1-1; 9 bases fit TRBD1. CDR1 is LNHDA, CDR2 SQIVND, per germline (reference sequence). This CDR3 spans 15 amino acids. Trimming removed 6 bases from V and 1 base from J; junction bases left unmatched: 6. CDR3 in amino acids: CASRLDRGKNTEAFF. The CDR3 DNA reads as TGTGCCAGTAGACTGGACAGGGGTAAGAACACTGAAGCTTTCTTT.

This clone was seen only a few times. The V call is TRBV12-5, the J call TRBJ1-5; 10 bases are a match to TRBD1. V gave up 7 bases and J gave up 5 bases; unmatched junction bases: 11. Per germline, CDR1 LGHNT and CDR2 FRNRAP. The CDR3 is made up of 16 amino acids. CDR3 residues: CASARDRGGKDQPQHF. The CDR3 DNA follows: TGTGCTAGTGCGCGGGACAGGGGAGGGAAAGATCAGCCCCAGCATTTT.

This chain uses TRBV18 with TRBJ1-5; 8 positions match TRBD1. CDR3 length equals 15 residues. Germline CDR1 and CDR2: KGHSH and LQKENI. The junction had 4 bases not matched to a gene; V was cut back by 3 bases and J by 3 bases. The CDR3 DNA is TGTGCCAGCTCACCGACAGGGGTAATCAATCAGCCCCAGCATTTT. Translation: CASSPTGVINQPQHF.

V and J are TRBV3-1 (or the pseudogene TRBV3-2) and TRBJ2-7; D perhaps matches TRBD2 (5 bases). The ends were cut back, 8 bases at V and 5 bases at J, with 16 bases in the middle. Germline loops: CDR1 LGHDT, CDR2 YNNKEL (reference sequence). The length of the CDR3 is 13 residues. In DNA form, the CDR3 reads TGTGCCAGCCGACGAGGGTTGACCAACGAGCAGTACTTC. It specifies CASRRGLTNEQYF.